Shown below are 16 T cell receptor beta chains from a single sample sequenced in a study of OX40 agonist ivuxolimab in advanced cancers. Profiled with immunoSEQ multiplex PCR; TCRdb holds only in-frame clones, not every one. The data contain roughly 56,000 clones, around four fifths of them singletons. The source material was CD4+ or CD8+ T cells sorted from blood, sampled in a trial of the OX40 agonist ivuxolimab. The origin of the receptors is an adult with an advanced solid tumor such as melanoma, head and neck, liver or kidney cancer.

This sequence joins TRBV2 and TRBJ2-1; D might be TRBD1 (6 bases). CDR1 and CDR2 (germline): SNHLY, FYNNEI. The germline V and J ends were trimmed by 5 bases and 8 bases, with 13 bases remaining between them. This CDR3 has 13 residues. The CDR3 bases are TGTGCCAGCAGTTCACAGGGAACCGATGAGCAGTTCTTC. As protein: CASSSQGTDEQFF.

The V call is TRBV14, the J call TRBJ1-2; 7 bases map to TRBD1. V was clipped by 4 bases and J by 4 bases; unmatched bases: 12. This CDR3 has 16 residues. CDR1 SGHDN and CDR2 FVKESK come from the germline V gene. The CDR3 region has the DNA TGTGCCAGCAGCCTTAATCCCGGCAGGACAGGCTATGGCTACACCTTC. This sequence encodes CASSLNPGRTGYGYTF.

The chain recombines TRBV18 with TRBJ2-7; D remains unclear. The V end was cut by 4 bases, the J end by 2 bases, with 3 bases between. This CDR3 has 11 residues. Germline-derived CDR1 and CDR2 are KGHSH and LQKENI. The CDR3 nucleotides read TGTGCCAGCTCACAGACCTACGAGCAGTACTTC. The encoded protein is CASSQTYEQYF.

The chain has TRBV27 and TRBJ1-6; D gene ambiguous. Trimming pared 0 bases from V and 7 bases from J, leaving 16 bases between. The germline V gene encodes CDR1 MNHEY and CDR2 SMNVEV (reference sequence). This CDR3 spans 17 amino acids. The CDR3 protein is CASSLSSYPGRNSPLHF. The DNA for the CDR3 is TGTGCCAGCAGTTTATCGAGTTATCCAGGTCGGAATTCACCCCTCCACTTT.

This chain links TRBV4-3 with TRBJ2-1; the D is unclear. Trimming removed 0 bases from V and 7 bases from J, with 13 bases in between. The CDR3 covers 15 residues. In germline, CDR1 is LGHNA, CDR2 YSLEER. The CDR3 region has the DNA TGCGCCAGCAGCCAAGATATAGGCCGATGGAATGAGCAGTTCTTC. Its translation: CASSQDIGRWNEQFF.

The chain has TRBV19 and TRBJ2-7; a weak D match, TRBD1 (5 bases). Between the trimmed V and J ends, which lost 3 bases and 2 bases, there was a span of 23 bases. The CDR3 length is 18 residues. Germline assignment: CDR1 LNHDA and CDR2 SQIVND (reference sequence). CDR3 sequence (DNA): TGTGCCAGTAGTATTAACATGATAGGGCAGGGTAGTACCTACGAGCAGTACTTC. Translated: CASSINMIGQGSTYEQYF.

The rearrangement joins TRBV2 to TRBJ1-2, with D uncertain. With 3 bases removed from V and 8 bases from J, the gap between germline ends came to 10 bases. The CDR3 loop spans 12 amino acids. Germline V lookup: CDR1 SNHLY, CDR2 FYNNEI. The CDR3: CASSETPPGYTF. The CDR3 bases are TGTGCCAGCAGTGAGACCCCACCCGGCTACACCTTC.

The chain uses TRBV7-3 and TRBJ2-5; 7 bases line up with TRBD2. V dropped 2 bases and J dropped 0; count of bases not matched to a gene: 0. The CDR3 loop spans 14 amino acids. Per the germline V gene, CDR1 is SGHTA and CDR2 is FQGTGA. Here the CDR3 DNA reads TGTGCCAGCAGCTTAGCGGGAGACCAAGAGACCCAGTACTTC. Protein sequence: CASSLAGDQETQYF.

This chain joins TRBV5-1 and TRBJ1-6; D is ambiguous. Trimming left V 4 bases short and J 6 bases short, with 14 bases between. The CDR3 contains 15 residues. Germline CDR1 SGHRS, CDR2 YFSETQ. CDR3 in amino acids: CASSPTGDLNSPLHF. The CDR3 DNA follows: TGCGCCAGCAGCCCGACGGGAGACCTTAATTCACCCCTCCACTTT.

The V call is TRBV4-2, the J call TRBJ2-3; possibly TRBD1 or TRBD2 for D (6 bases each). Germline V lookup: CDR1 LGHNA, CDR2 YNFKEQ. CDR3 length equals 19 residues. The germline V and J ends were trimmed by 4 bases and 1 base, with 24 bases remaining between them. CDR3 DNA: TGTGCCAGCAGCCTTTTCAGGGGCGCGACGGGGGCCGGCACAGATACGCAGTATTTT. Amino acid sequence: CASSLFRGATGAGTDTQYF.

CDR3 sequence: CASSPPAQRKIYTF. In DNA, the CDR3 is TGTGCCAGCTCACCACCCGCACAGCGAAAAATCTACACCTTC. The rearrangement uses TRBV18 and TRBJ1-2; D gene uncertain. Trimming cost V 0 bases and J 10 bases, with 15 bases left between them. The germline CDR1 and CDR2 sequences are KGHSH and LQKENI. The CDR3 totals 14 residues.

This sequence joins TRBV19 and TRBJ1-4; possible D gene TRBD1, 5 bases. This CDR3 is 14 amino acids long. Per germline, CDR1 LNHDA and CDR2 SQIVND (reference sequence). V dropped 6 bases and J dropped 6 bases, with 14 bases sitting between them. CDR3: CASRGEGNDEKLFF. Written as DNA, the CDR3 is TGTGCCAGTAGGGGGGAGGGGAATGATGAAAAACTGTTTTTT.

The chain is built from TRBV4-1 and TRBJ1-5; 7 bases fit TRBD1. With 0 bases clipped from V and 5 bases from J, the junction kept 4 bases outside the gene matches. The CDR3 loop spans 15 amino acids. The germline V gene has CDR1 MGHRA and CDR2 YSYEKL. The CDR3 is CASSQEVTGDQPQHF. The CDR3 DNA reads TGCGCCAGCAGCCAAGAGGTAACAGGGGATCAGCCCCAGCATTTT.

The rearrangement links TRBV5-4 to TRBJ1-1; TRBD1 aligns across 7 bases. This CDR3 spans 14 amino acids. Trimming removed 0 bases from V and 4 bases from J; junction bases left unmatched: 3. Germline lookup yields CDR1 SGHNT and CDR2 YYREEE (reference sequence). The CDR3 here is CASSLEGGSTEAFF. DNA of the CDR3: TGTGCCAGCAGCTTGGAAGGGGGCAGCACTGAAGCTTTCTTT.

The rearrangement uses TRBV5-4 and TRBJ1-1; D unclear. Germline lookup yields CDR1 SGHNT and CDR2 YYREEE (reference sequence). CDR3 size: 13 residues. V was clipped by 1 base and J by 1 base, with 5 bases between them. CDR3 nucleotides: TGTGCCAGCAGCTTGACCTGGAACACTGAAGCTTTCTTT. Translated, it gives CASSLTWNTEAFF.

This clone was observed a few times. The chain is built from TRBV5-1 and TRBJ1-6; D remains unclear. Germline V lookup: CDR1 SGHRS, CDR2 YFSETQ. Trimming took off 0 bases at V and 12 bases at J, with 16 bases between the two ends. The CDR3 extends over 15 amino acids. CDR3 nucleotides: TGCGCCAGCAGCTTGGCCCCGGCCGGGGAAGTACCCCTCCACTTT. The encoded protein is CASSLAPAGEVPLHF.